Included here is one TCR beta chain sequence, with context. The data were obtained in a study of blood T cell repertoires in COVID-19. The CDR3 runs 12 residues. V dropped 8 bases and J dropped 5 bases, with 12 bases sitting between them. The protocol was immunoSEQ multiplex PCR, while the TCRdb copy is restricted to in-frame clones and leaves out a portion. The repertoire holds 150,000 to 200,000 clones, with about 89% as singletons. The receptor was derived from a man younger than 30 who had recovered from COVID-19. What was sequenced was peripheral blood. The rearrangement joins TRBV12-3 or TRBV12-4 to TRBJ1-2; a weak D match, TRBD1 (5 bases). CDR3 DNA sequence: TGTGCCAGCGGAAGGGGTGGGTATGGCTACACCTTC. Residues: CASGRGGYGYTF.